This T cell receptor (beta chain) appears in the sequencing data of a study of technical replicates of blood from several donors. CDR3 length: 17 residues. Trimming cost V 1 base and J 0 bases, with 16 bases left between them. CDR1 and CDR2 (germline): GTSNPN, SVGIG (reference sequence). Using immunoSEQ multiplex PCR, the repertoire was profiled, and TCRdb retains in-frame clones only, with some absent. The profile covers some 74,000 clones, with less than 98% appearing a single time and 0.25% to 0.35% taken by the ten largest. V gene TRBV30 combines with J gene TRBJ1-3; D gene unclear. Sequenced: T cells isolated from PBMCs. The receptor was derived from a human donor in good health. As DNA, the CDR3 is TGTGCCTGGAGTGGGGAGGGTCGGTCTCCCTCTGGAAACACCATATATTTT. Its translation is CAWSGEGRSPSGNTIYF.